This record covers a single T cell receptor beta chain. Its antigen is undetermined. This sample stems from a study of blood T cells in healthy people across ages. The study, taken as a whole, reports: Aged donors had fewer naive CD4+ cells and lower diversity than long-lived donors.

The CDR3 extends over 17 amino acids. Germline CDR1 is KGHDR and CDR2 is SFDVKD. For the second PCR, which ran for 7 to 11 cycles, a sample-barcoded 5' primer and a J-beta primer mix were used. Each cDNA molecule carried a tag from a template-switch adaptor that contained 12 random nucleotides. TCRdb re-derived calls from the 5' RACE reads in MiXCR, one entry per CDR3 protein. The table has more than 700,000 distinct CDR3 sequences, around 45% seen once; the top ten hold 15% to 20%. V usage is TRBV24-1 and J usage is TRBJ2-4, with 12 bases lining up with TRBD2. The DNA end is a closer match to TRBJ2-5, so the J assignment may be wrong. Sequencing was done on a sample of blood. This sequence originates from a man older than 75 in good health. CDR3 in amino acids: CATSDSGLAGTQETQYF. The CDR3 DNA is TGTGCCACCAGTGACTCCGGACTAGCGGGGACTCAAGAGACCCAGTACTTC.